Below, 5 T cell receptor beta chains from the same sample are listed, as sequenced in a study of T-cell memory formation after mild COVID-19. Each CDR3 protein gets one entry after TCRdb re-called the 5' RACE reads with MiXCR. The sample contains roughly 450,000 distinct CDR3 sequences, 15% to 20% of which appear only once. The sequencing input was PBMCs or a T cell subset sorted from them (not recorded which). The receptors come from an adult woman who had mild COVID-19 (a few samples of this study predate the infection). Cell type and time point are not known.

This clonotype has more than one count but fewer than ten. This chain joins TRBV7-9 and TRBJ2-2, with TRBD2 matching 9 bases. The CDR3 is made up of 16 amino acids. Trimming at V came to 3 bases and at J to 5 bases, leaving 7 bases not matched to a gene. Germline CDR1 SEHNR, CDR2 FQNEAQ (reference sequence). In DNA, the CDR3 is TGTGCCAGCAGCTTCGGGTTAGCGGGAGCAACCGGGGAGCTGTTTTTT. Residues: CASSFGLAGATGELFF.

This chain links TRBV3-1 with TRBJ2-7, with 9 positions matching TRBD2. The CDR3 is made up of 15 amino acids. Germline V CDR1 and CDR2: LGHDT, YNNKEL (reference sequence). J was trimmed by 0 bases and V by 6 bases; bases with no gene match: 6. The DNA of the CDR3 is TGTGCCAGCAGGCTAAGCGGGGGGAGCTCCTACGAGCAGTACTTC. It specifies CASRLSGGSSYEQYF.

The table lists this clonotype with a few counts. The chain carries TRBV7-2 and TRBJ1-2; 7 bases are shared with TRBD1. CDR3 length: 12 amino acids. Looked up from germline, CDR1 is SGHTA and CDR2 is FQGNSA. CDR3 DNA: TGTGCAACAATGGCAGGGGGCTATGGCTACACCTTC. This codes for CATMAGGYGYTF.

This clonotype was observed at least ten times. CDR3 bases: TGCAGTGCTGATACACATCGAACTAGCCGTGAGCAGTTCTTC. The encoded protein is CSADTHRTSREQFF. The gene calls are TRBV20-1 and TRBJ2-1, with D possibly being TRBD2 (6 bases). Per germline, CDR1 DFQATT and CDR2 SNEGSKA (reference sequence). V was pared by 5 bases and J by 9 bases, with 20 bases between. The CDR3 spans 14 residues.

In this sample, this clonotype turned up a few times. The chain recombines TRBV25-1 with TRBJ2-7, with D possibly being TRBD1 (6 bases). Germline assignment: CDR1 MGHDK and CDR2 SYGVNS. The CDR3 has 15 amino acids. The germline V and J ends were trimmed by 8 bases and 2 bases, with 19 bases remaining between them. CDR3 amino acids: CASSRPGDLAYEQYF. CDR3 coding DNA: TGTGCCAGCTCCAGGCCAGGGGACCTTGCCTACGAGCAGTACTTC.